This T cell receptor beta chain was documented in a study of blood T cells in healthy people across ages. Regarding the study as a whole: Estimates of total diversity, which came from one million sequenced T cells, were considered to be underestimates.

In this sample, this clonotype turned up once. The antigen is unknown. A junction boundary mismatches the germline segment, possibly from a read error. The CDR3 spans 13 residues. Germline-derived CDR1 and CDR2 are MDHEN and SYDVKM. Combining a sample-barcoded 5' primer with a J-beta primer mix, a second PCR ran for 7 to 11 cycles. Every cDNA molecule bore a tag from a template-switch adaptor containing 12 random nucleotides. In TCRdb, the 5' RACE reads were re-called with MiXCR into one record per CDR3 protein. The sample consists of nearly 800,000 distinct CDR3 sequences, roughly 25% of them appearing once. The same data also went into a second study, on T cells of mothers and their children. That work contributes: Amplification in the second PCR used the M1S primer, which added sample barcodes and 2-4 random nucleotides. Microchimeric T cell clones that persisted were not detected.

This clonotype was sampled from a boy between 10 and 17 years old in good health. V usage is TRBV28 and J usage is TRBJ2-1, with a weak D call TRBD2 (5 bases). The source material was blood. The CDR3 region has the DNA TGTGCCAGCAGTTCCACCGACTACAATGACCAGTTCTTC. Protein sequence: CASSSTDYNDQFF.